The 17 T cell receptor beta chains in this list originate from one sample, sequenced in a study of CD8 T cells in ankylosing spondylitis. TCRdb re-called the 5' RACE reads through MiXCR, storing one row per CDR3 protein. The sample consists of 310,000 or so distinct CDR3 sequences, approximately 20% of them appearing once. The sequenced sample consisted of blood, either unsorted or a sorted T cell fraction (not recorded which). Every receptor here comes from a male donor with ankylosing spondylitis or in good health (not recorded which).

The CDR3 loop is CASSYNTGVDGYTF. The DNA of the CDR3 is TGCGCCAGCAGCTATAATACAGGGGTGGATGGCTACACCTTC. The chain recombines TRBV5-1 with TRBJ1-2; 7 bases match TRBD1. With V trimmed by 3 bases and J by 6 bases, 8 bases remained unmatched. The CDR3 extends over 14 amino acids. In germline, CDR1 is SGHRS, CDR2 YFSETQ.

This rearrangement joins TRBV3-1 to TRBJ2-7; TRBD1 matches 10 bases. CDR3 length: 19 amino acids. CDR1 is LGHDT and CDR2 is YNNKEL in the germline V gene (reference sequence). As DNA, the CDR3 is TGTACCAGCAGTCTCCCTGCGGCGGACAGGGGGGAAAGGTCCTACGAGCAGTACGTC. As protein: CTSSLPAADRGERSYEQYV.

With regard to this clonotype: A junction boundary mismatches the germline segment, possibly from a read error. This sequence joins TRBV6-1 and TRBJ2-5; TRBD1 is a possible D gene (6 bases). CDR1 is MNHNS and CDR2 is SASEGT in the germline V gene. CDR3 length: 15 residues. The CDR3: CASRPLWGLKETQNF. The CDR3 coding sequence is TGTGCCAGCAGACCCTTGTGGGGGCTAAAAGAGACCCAGAACTTC.

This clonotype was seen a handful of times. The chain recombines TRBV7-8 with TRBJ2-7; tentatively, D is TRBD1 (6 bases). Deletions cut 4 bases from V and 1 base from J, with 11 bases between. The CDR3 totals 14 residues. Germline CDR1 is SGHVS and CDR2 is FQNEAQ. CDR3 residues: CASSWTDSSYEQYV. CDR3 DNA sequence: TGTGCCAGCAGCTGGACAGATTCTTCCTACGAGCAGTACGTC.

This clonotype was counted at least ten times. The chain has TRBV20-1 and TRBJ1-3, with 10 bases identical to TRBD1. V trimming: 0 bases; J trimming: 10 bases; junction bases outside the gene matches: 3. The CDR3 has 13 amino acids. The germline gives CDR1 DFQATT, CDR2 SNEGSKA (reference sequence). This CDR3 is CSAREEGQGTIYF. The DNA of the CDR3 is TGCAGTGCTAGAGAGGAGGGACAGGGGACCATATATTTT.

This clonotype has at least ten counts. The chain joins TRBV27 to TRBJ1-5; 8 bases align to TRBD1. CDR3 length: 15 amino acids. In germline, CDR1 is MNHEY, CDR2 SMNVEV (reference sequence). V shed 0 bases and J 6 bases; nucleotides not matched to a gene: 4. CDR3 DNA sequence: TGTGCCAGCAGTTTATCGGGACAGGCTACTCAGCCCCAGCATTTT. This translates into CASSLSGQATQPQHF.

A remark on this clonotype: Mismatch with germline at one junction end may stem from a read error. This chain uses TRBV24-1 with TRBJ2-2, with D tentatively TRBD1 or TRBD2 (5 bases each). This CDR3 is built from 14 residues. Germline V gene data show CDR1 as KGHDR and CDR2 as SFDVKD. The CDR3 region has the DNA TGTGCCACCAGTGATTTGGGACGGGCCGGGGCGCTGTTTTTT. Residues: CATSDLGRAGALFF.

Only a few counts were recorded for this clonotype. CDR3 DNA sequence: TGTGCCACTTCGGCCCCGAGCTCCTACAATGAGCAGTTCTTC. Translating it yields CATSAPSSYNEQFF. The chain has TRBV24-1 and TRBJ2-1, with D unresolved. The CDR3 length is 14 residues. Trimming stripped 10 bases from V and 0 bases from J, with 12 bases between. Per germline, CDR1 KGHDR and CDR2 SFDVKD.

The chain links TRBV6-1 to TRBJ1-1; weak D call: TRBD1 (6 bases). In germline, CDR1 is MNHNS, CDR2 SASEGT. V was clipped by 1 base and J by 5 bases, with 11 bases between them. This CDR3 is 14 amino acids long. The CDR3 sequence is CASSEVQGVTEAFF. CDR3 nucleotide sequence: TGTGCCAGCAGTGAAGTACAGGGAGTTACTGAAGCTTTCTTT.

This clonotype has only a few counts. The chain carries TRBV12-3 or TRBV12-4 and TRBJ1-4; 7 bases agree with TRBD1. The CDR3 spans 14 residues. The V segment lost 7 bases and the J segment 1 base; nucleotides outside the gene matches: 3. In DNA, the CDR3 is TGTGCCAGCACCCGGGACAGAACTAATGAAAAACTGTTTTTT. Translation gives CASTRDRTNEKLFF.

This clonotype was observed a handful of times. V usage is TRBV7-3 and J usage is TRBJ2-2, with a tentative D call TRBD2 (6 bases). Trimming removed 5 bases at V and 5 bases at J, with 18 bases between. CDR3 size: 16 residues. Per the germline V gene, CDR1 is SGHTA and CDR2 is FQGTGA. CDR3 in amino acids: CASSQTRSAGTGELFF. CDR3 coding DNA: TGTGCCAGCAGCCAAACCCGGTCGGCGGGGACCGGGGAGCTGTTTTTT.

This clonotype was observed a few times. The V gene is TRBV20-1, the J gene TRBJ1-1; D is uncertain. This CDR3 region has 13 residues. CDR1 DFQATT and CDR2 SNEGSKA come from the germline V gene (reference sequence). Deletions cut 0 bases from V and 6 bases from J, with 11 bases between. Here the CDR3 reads CSARDRYGPEAFF. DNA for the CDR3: TGCAGTGCTAGAGATAGGTATGGCCCTGAAGCTTTCTTT.

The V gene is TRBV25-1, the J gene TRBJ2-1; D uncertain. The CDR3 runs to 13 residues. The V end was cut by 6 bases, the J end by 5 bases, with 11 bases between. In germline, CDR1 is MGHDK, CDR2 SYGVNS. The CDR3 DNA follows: TGTGCCAGCAGGTTTAAAACGAACAATGAGCAGTTCTTC. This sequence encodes CASRFKTNNEQFF.

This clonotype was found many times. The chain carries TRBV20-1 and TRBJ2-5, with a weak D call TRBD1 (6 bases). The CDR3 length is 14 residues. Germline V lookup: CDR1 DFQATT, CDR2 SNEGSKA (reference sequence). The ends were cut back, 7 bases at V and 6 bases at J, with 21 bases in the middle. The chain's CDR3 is CSVLMGAGLKTQYF. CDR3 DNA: TGCAGTGTTCTCATGGGGGCAGGCCTAAAGACCCAGTACTTC.

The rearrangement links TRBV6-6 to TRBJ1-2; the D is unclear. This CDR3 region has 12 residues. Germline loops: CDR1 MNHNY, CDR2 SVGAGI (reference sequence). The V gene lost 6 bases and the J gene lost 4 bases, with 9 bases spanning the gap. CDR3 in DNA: TGTGCCAGCAGCGCGGGGTCCTATGGCTACACCTTC. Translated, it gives CASSAGSYGYTF.

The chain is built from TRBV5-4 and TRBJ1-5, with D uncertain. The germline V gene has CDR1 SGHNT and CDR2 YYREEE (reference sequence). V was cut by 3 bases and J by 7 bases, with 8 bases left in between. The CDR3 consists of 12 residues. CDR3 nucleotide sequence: TGTGCCAGCAGCTCGCCAGACCAGCCCCAGCATTTT. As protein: CASSSPDQPQHF.

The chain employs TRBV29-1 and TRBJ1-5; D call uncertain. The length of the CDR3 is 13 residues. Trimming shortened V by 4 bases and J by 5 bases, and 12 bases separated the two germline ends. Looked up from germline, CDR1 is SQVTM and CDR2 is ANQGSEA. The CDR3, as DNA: TGCAGCGTTGGGCGGAATCGGGATCAGCCCCAGCATTTT. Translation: CSVGRNRDQPQHF.